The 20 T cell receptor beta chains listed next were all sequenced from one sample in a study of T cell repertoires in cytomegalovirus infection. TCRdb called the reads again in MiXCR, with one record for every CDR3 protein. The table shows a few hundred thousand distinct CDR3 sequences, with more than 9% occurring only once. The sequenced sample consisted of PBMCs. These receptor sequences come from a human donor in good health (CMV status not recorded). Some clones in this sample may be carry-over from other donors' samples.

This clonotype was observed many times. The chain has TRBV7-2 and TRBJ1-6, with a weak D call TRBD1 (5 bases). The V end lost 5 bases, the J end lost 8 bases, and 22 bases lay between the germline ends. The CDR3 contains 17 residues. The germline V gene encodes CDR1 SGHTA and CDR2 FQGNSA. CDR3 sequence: CASSAQVGWAGDSPLHF. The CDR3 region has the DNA TGTGCCAGCAGCGCACAGGTGGGTTGGGCCGGAGATTCACCCCTCCACTTT.

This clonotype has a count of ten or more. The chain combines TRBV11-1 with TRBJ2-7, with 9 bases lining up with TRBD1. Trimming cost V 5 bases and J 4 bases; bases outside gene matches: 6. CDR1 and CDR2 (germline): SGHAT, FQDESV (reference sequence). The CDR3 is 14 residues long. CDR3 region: CASSPQGQGYEQYF. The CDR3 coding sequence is TGTGCCAGCAGCCCGCAGGGACAGGGTTACGAGCAGTACTTC.

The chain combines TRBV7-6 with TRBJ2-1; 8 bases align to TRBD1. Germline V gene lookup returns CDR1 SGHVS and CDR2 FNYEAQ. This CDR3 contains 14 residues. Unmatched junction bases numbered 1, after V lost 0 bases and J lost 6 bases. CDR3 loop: CASSLAGQGNEQFF. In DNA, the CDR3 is TGTGCCAGCAGCTTAGCTGGACAGGGCAATGAGCAGTTCTTC.

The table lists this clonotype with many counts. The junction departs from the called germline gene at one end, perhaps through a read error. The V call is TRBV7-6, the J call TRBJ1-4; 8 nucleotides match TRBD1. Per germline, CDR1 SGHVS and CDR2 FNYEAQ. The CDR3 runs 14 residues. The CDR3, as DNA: TGCGCCAGCAGCCTCGGGACAGGAAATGAAAAACTGTTTTTT. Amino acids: CASSLGTGNEKLFF.

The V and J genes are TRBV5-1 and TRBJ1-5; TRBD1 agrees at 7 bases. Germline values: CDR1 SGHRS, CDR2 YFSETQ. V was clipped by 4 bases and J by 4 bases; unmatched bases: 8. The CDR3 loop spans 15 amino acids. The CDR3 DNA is TGCGCCAGCAGCGCGTCGACAGGGCTTAATCAGCCCCAGCATTTT. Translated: CASSASTGLNQPQHF. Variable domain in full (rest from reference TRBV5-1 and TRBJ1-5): KAGVTQTPRYLIKTRGQQVTLSCSPISGHRSVSWYQQTPGQGLQFLFEYFSETQRNKGNFPGRFSGRQFSNSRSEMNVSTLELGDSALYLCASSASTGLNQPQHFGDGTRLSIL.

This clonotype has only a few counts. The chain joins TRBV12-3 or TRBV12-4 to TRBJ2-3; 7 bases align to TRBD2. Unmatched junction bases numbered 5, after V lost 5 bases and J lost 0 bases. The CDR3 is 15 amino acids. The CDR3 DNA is TGTGCCAGCAGTGGAAGCGGGGCGAGCACAGATACGCAGTATTTT. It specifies CASSGSGASTDTQYF.

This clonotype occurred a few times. CDR3 in DNA: TGTGCCATCAGTGAGTTCGGTGGCATGAACACTGAAGCTTTCTTT. Translated: CAISEFGGMNTEAFF. V usage is TRBV10-3 and J usage is TRBJ1-1; D remains unclear. V was trimmed by 1 base and J by 0 bases, leaving 9 bases between them. The CDR3 contains 15 residues. The V gene's germline CDR1 is ENHRY and CDR2 SYGVKD.

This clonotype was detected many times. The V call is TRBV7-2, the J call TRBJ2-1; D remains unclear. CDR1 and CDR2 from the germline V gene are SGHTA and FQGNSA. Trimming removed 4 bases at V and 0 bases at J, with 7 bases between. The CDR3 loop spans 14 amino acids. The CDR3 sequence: CASSSYSSYNEQFF. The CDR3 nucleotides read TGTGCCAGCAGCTCCTACAGCTCCTACAATGAGCAGTTCTTC.

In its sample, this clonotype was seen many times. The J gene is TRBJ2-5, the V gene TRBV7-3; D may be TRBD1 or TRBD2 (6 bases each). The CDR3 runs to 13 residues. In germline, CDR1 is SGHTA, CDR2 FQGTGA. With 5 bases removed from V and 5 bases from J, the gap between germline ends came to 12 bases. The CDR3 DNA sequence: TGTGCCAGCAGCAGGGGGGAGGTGGAGACCCAGTACTTC. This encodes CASSRGEVETQYF.

The CDR3 spells CASSYSIVAGAPGNIQYF. The CDR3 DNA reads TGTGCCAGCAGTTACTCGATAGTAGCGGGGGCTCCGGGAAACATTCAGTACTTC. This chain connects TRBV6-6 to TRBJ2-4; 9 bases align to TRBD2. Germline V gives CDR1 MNHNY, CDR2 SVGAGI (reference sequence). J gave up 6 bases and V 0 bases, and 12 bases lay outside the gene matches. This CDR3 has 18 residues.

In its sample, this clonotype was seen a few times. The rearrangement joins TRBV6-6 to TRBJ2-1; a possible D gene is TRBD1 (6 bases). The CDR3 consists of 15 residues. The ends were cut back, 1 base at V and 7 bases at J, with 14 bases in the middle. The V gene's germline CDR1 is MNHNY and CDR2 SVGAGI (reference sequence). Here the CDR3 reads CASSYFGQGINEQFF. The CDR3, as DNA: TGTGCCAGCAGTTACTTTGGGCAGGGGATAAATGAGCAGTTCTTC.

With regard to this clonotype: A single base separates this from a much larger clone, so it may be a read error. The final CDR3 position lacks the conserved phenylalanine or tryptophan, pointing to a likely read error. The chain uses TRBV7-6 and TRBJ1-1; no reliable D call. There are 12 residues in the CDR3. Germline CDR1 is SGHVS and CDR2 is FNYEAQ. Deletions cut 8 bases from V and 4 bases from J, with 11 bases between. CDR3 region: CASLLSGTEAFL. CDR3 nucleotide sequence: TGTGCCAGCTTATTGAGTGGCACTGAAGCTTTCTTA.

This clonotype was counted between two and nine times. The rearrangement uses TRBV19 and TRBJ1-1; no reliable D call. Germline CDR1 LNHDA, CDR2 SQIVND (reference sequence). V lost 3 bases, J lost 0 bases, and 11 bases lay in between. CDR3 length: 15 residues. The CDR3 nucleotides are TGTGCCAGTAGTATCAGGTTTACGGTGAACACTGAAGCTTTCTTT. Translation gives CASSIRFTVNTEAFF.

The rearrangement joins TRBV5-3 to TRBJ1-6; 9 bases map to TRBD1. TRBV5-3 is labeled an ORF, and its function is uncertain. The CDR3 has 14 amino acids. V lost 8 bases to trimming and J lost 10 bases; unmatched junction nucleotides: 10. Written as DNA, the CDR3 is TGTGCCAGCAGCGGGGGGGACAGGGACTCACCCCTCCACTTT. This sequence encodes CASSGGDRDSPLHF.

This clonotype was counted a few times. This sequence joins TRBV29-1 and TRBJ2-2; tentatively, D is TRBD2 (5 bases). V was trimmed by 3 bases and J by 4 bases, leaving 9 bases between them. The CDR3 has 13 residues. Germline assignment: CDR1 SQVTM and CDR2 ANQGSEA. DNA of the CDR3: TGCAGCGTTGACGGGGTGTTCACCGGGGAGCTGTTTTTT. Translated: CSVDGVFTGELFF.

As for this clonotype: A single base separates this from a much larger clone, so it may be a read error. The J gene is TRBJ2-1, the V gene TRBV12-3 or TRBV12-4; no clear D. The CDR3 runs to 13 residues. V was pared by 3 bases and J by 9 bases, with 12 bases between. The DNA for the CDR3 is TGTGCCAGCAGTTTGCGCGGTGCGATTGAGCAGTTCTTC. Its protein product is CASSLRGAIEQFF.

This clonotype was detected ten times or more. This CDR3 reads CASSWTGDNSPLHF. The CDR3 DNA reads TGTGCCAGCAGCTGGACAGGGGATAATTCACCCCTCCACTTT. The V call is TRBV6-1, the J call TRBJ1-6; 9 bases agree with TRBD1. With 6 bases clipped from V and 5 bases from J, the junction kept 2 bases outside the gene matches. The CDR3 spans 14 residues. From germline, CDR1 is MNHNS and CDR2 SASEGT.

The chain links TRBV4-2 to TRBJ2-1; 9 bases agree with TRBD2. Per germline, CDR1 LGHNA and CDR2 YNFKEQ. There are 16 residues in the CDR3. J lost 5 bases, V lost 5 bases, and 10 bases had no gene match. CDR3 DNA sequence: TGTGCCAGCAGCACCCACTCGCGGGGGGGTCACAATGAGCAGTTCTTC. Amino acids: CASSTHSRGGHNEQFF.

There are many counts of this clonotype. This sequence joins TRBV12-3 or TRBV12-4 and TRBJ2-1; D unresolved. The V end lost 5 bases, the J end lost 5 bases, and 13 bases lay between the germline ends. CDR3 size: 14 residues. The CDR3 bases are TGTGCCAGCAGTCCCGAAAATCTCAACAATGAGCAGTTCTTC. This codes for CASSPENLNNEQFF.

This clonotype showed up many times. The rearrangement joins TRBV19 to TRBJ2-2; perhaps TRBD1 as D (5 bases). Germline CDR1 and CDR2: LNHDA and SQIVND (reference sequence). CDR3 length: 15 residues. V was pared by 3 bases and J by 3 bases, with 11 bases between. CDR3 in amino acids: CASSIKGVHTGELFF. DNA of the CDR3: TGTGCCAGTAGTATTAAAGGGGTCCACACCGGGGAGCTGTTTTTT.